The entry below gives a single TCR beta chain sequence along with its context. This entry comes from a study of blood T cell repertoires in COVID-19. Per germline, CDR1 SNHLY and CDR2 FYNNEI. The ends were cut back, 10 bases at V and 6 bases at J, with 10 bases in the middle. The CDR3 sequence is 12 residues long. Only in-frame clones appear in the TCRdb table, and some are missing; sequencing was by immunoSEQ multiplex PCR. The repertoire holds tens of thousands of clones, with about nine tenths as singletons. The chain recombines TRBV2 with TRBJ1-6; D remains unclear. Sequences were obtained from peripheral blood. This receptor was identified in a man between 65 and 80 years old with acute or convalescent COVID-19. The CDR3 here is CAIRSPNSPLHF. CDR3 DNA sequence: TGTGCCATTCGAAGCCCTAATTCACCCCTCCACTTT. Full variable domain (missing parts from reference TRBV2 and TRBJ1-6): EPEVTQTPSHQVTQMGQEVILRCVPISNHLYFYWYRQILGQKVEFLVSFYNNEISEKSEIFDDQFSVERPDGSNFTLKIRSTKLEDSAMYFCAIRSPNSPLHFGNGTRLTVT.